The 15 T cell receptor beta chains below all came from one sample that was sequenced in a study of T cell responses to AZD1222 COVID-19 vaccine. Clones were sequenced by immunoSEQ multiplex PCR, and TCRdb holds only the in-frame ones, with some missing. This table has about 140,000 clones, roughly 90% appearing once. Sequences were derived from peripheral blood, sampled on day 0 of AZD1222 vaccination. The receptor source for this set is an adult in good health.

V gene TRBV5-6 combines with J gene TRBJ2-7, with a tentative D call TRBD1 (6 bases). The ends were cut back, 0 bases at V and 2 bases at J, with 9 bases in the middle. The CDR3 sequence is 14 residues long. The germline V gene has CDR1 SGHDT and CDR2 YYEEEE. The CDR3 DNA reads TGTGCCAGCAGCTTGGCTGGACAGACCTACGAGCAGTACTTC. Encoded protein: CASSLAGQTYEQYF.

The chain is built from TRBV4-1 and TRBJ2-7; 8 positions match TRBD1. Losses at the gene ends were 2 bases for V and 4 bases for J; bases not matched to a gene: 13. The CDR3 consists of 17 residues. The germline gives CDR1 MGHRA, CDR2 YSYEKL. The CDR3 bases are TGCGCCAGCAGCCAATACGTAGTCGGACAGGGTGGTTACGAGCAGTACTTC. This sequence encodes CASSQYVVGQGGYEQYF.

V usage is TRBV19 and J usage is TRBJ1-1; D is uncertain. The germline gives CDR1 LNHDA, CDR2 SQIVND (reference sequence). V was trimmed by 1 base and J by 4 bases, leaving 16 bases between them. The CDR3 is 16 residues long. CDR3 nucleotide sequence: TGTGCCAGTAGTATAGGACTAAAATTCTGGGGCACTGAAGCTTTCTTT. Its protein is CASSIGLKFWGTEAFF.

The rearrangement uses TRBV12-2 and TRBJ1-1; the table assigns TRBD1, which was not confirmed against the DNA. TRBV12-2 is a recognized pseudogene. The CDR3 covers 20 residues. The CDR3 reads CASRLLPFDRGKIQNTEAFF. The CDR3 DNA follows: TGTGCAAGTCGCTTACTTCCTTTCGACAGGGGCAAGATCCAGAACACTGAAGCTTTCTTT.

In this sample, this clone turned up once. J is TRBJ1-2 and V is TRBV7-9; tentatively, D is TRBD1 (6 bases). V shed 1 base and J shed 7 bases, with 10 bases lying between them. CDR3 length: 13 amino acids. The germline V gene encodes CDR1 SEHNR and CDR2 FQNEAQ (reference sequence). In DNA, the CDR3 is TGTGCCAGCAGCTTAGGCAGGGGACGTGGCTACACCTTC. This gives the protein CASSLGRGRGYTF.

This chain uses TRBV27 with TRBJ1-5; D remains unclear. The V end was cut by 6 bases, the J end by 0 bases, with 9 bases between. Germline CDR1 is MNHEY and CDR2 is SMNVEV (reference sequence). This CDR3 contains 14 residues. CDR3 sequence reads: CASRQHYSNQPQHF. CDR3 sequence (DNA): TGTGCCAGCAGACAGCATTATAGCAATCAGCCCCAGCATTTT.

This sequence joins TRBV10-3 and TRBJ2-7; perhaps D is TRBD1 or TRBD2 (5 bases each). CDR1 is ENHRY, CDR2 SYGVKD, per germline. Trimming removed 11 bases at V and 3 bases at J, with 20 bases between. The CDR3 consists of 14 residues. In DNA, the CDR3 is TGTGCCTCGGGGCAGGAGACTTCAAACTACGAGCAGTACTTC. This translates into CASGQETSNYEQYF.

The V gene is TRBV4-1, the J gene TRBJ1-6, with D uncertain. The CDR3 contains 16 residues. The germline V gene has CDR1 MGHRA and CDR2 YSYEKL. V gave up 1 base and J gave up 9 bases, with 16 bases separating them. This chain's CDR3 is CASSQVGPVLGSPLHF. The DNA of the CDR3 is TGCGCCAGCAGCCAAGTCGGACCGGTTCTTGGTTCACCCCTCCACTTT.

This chain connects TRBV7-6 to TRBJ2-7; D ambiguous. This CDR3 spans 15 amino acids. Looked up from germline, CDR1 is SGHVS and CDR2 is FNYEAQ. Trimming removed 1 base at V and 2 bases at J, with 12 bases between. The CDR3 nucleotides read TGTGCCAGCAGCTTAGGAGCAGGTACCGCCTACGAGCAGTACTTC. Translated, it gives CASSLGAGTAYEQYF.

The chain carries TRBV7-8 and TRBJ1-1, with D possibly TRBD1 on 5 matching bases. CDR3 length: 13 residues. With 5 bases removed from V and 3 bases from J, the gap between germline ends came to 10 bases. CDR1 SGHVS and CDR2 FQNEAQ come from the germline V gene. The CDR3 nucleotides read TGTGCCAGCAGCCCGAGGGGCGACACTGAAGCTTTCTTT. It yields the protein CASSPRGDTEAFF.

The chain employs TRBV12-3 or TRBV12-4 and TRBJ2-2, with unresolved D. The CDR3 runs 11 residues. The V end lost 6 bases, the J end lost 5 bases, and 4 bases lay between the germline ends. The CDR3 DNA follows: TGTGCCAGCAGAAGGACCGGGGAGCTGTTTTTT. This gives the protein CASRRTGELFF.

The chain links TRBV7-9 to TRBJ1-2; 7 bases are shared with TRBD1. CDR1 and CDR2 from the germline V gene are SEHNR and FQNEAQ (reference sequence). V trimming: 5 bases; J trimming: 5 bases; junction bases outside the gene matches: 11. CDR3 length: 15 amino acids. The DNA of the CDR3 is TGTGCCAGCAGCCCGGCAGGGGGGGCAGGATATGGCTACACCTTC. It translates to CASSPAGGAGYGYTF.

J is TRBJ2-7 and V is TRBV7-8; either TRBD1 or TRBD2 may fit D (5 bases each). This CDR3 contains 15 residues. Per germline, CDR1 SGHVS and CDR2 FQNEAQ. Trimming stripped 5 bases from V and 1 base from J, with 15 bases between. The CDR3: CASSPSGTESYEQYF. The CDR3 DNA follows: TGTGCCAGCAGCCCATCAGGGACGGAGTCCTACGAGCAGTACTTC.

The V call is TRBV9, the J call TRBJ2-3; D is unclear. CDR1 SGDLS and CDR2 YYNGEE come from the germline V gene. V lost 0 bases, J lost 2 bases, and 4 bases lay in between. CDR3 length equals 13 residues. CDR3 coding DNA: TGTGCCAGCAGCGTAGCTAACACAGATACGCAGTATTTT. Its protein product is CASSVANTDTQYF.

This clone was found once. The chain carries TRBV6-5 and TRBJ1-1, with unresolved D. The length of the CDR3 is 13 residues. Trimming took off 5 bases at V and 0 bases at J, with 7 bases between the two ends. Germline V CDR1 and CDR2: MNHEY, SVGAGI. CDR3 in DNA: TGTGCCAGCAGTCCCCAATTGAACACTGAAGCTTTCTTT. This gives the protein CASSPQLNTEAFF.